The 29 T cell receptor beta chains below come from one sample, sequenced in a study of blood T cell repertoires in COVID-19. The protocol was immunoSEQ multiplex PCR, while the TCRdb copy is restricted to in-frame clones and leaves out a portion. The sample holds tens of thousands of clones; more than 75% are singletons and the top ten take around 7%. The specimen was peripheral blood. The receptors originated from a man aged 45-60 years with active or convalescent COVID-19.

This chain connects TRBV4-1 to TRBJ2-5; TRBD2 matches 8 bases. This CDR3 is 15 amino acids long. J lost 1 base, V lost 4 bases, and 5 bases had no gene match. Per germline, CDR1 MGHRA and CDR2 YSYEKL. CDR3 loop: CASSPGSGGQETQYF. CDR3 DNA: TGCGCCAGCAGCCCCGGGAGCGGGGGCCAAGAGACCCAGTACTTC.

V gene TRBV6-2 or TRBV6-3 combines with J gene TRBJ2-2, with TRBD1 matching over 9 bases. V lost 6 bases, J lost 5 bases, and 10 bases stayed unmatched. The CDR3 sequence is 16 residues long. Germline CDR1 MNHEY, CDR2 SVGEGT. The DNA of the CDR3 is TGTGCCAGCAGCTCGCAAGGGACAGGGTTAACCGGGGAGCTGTTTTTT. Translated, it gives CASSSQGTGLTGELFF.

The rearrangement joins TRBV5-6 to TRBJ2-2, with TRBD2 matching over 7 bases. With 4 bases clipped from V and 0 bases from J, the junction kept 6 bases outside the gene matches. The CDR3 length is 16 residues. Germline V gives CDR1 SGHDT, CDR2 YYEEEE. CDR3 in DNA: TGTGCCAGCAGCCTAATCAGCGGGGCGAACACCGGGGAGCTGTTTTTT. Translating it yields CASSLISGANTGELFF.

This chain joins TRBV5-1 and TRBJ2-2; no reliable D call. This CDR3 comprises 14 residues. CDR1 and CDR2 from the germline V gene are SGHRS and YFSETQ. Trimming pared 0 bases from V and 6 bases from J, leaving 9 bases between. This CDR3 reads CASSLAVPAGELFF. Written as DNA, the CDR3 is TGCGCCAGCAGCTTGGCCGTTCCCGCCGGGGAGCTGTTTTTT. The whole variable domain, remainder taken from reference TRBV5-1 and TRBJ2-2, is KAGVTQTPRYLIKTRGQQVTLSCSPISGHRSVSWYQQTPGQGLQFLFEYFSETQRNKGNFPGRFSGRQFSNSRSEMNVSTLELGDSALYLCASSLAVPAGELFFGEGSRLTVL.

The rearrangement uses TRBV10-3 and TRBJ2-5; 9 nucleotides line up with TRBD1. This CDR3 has 15 amino acids. Trimming took 6 bases from V and 0 from J; bases not matched to a gene: 5. Germline CDR1 is ENHRY and CDR2 is SYGVKD. CDR3 coding DNA: TGTGCCATCAGCACAGGGGGCTCGTACCAAGAGACCCAGTACTTC. Its translation: CAISTGGSYQETQYF.

This chain connects TRBV30 to TRBJ2-3; D unresolved. This CDR3 spans 13 amino acids. Germline loops: CDR1 GTSNPN, CDR2 SVGIG (reference sequence). Trimming shortened V by 4 bases and J by 10 bases, and 18 bases separated the two germline ends. DNA for the CDR3: TGTGCCTGGACCGCTGAGAGGCCTGATGCGCAGTATTTT. It codes for CAWTAERPDAQYF.

V gene TRBV9 combines with J gene TRBJ2-6; no clear D. V lost 6 bases and J 0 bases, leaving 10 bases between the germline ends. CDR1 and CDR2 (germline): SGDLS, YYNGEE. The CDR3 runs to 15 residues. The CDR3 loop is CASTLYSSGANVLTF. The CDR3 bases are TGTGCCAGCACCCTATACAGCTCTGGGGCCAACGTCCTGACTTTC. Full variable domain (remainder filled in from reference TRBV9 and TRBJ2-6): DSGVTQTPKHLITATGQRVTLRCSPRSGDLSVYWYQQSLDQGLQFLIQYYNGEERAKGNILERFSAQQFPDLHSELNLSSLELGDSALYFCASTLYSSGANVLTFGAGSRLTVL.

This chain joins TRBV5-1 and TRBJ2-1, with TRBD2 as a possible D gene (7 bases). Germline assignment: CDR1 SGHRS and CDR2 YFSETQ. The CDR3 length is 16 residues. Trimming took 0 bases from V and 4 from J, leaving 14 bases between them. The DNA for the CDR3 is TGCGCCAGCAGCTTGGCGGGGGGCCCCCGTTACAATGAGCAGTTCTTC. Translating it yields CASSLAGGPRYNEQFF. Variable domain in full (rest from reference TRBV5-1 and TRBJ2-1): KAGVTQTPRYLIKTRGQQVTLSCSPISGHRSVSWYQQTPGQGLQFLFEYFSETQRNKGNFPGRFSGRQFSNSRSEMNVSTLELGDSALYLCASSLAGGPRYNEQFFGPGTRLTVL.

The rearrangement uses TRBV20-1 and TRBJ1-2; maybe TRBD1 (5 bases). CDR1 and CDR2 from the germline V gene are DFQATT and SNEGSKA (reference sequence). The CDR3 length is 13 residues. The ends were cut back, 6 bases at V and 4 bases at J, with 15 bases in the middle. CDR3 in amino acids: CSASTGEGYGYTF. The CDR3 DNA is TGCAGTGCCAGTACGGGGGAAGGCTATGGCTACACCTTC.

In its sample, this clone was seen once. This chain uses TRBV13 with TRBJ1-2; 7 bases match TRBD1. The CDR3 totals 14 residues. CDR1 is PRHDT and CDR2 is FYEKMQ in the germline V gene (reference sequence). Unmatched junction bases numbered 8, after V lost 4 bases and J lost 6 bases. The CDR3 spells CASSSGRGQNGYTF. CDR3 in DNA: TGTGCCAGCAGCTCAGGAAGGGGGCAGAATGGCTACACCTTC. Drawing the rest from reference TRBV13 and TRBJ1-2, the complete variable domain is AAGVIQSPRHLIKEKRETATLKCYPIPRHDTVYWYQQGPGQDPQFLISFYEKMQSDKGSIPDRFSAQQFSDYHSELNMSSLELGDSALYFCASSSGRGQNGYTFGSGTRLTVV.

The chain joins TRBV5-1 to TRBJ2-2, with 7 bases identical to TRBD1. The germline gives CDR1 SGHRS, CDR2 YFSETQ. The CDR3 length is 15 residues. V was clipped by 4 bases and J by 6 bases; unmatched bases: 9. CDR3 in DNA: TGCGCCAGCAGCCTTGGGACAGTTGGAGCCGGGGAGCTGTTTTTT. Its protein is CASSLGTVGAGELFF.

The rearrangement links TRBV28 to TRBJ2-5, with 7 bases lining up with TRBD2. Germline V gene sequence: CDR1 MDHEN, CDR2 SYDVKM. The CDR3 spans 15 residues. V trimming: 2 bases; J trimming: 7 bases; junction bases outside the gene matches: 10. The CDR3 coding sequence is TGTGCCAGCAGTTTAGACCGGGGGAGGGTAGGGACCCAGTACTTC. This gives the protein CASSLDRGRVGTQYF. The whole variable domain, filled in from reference TRBV28 and TRBJ2-5, reads DVKVTQSSRYLVKRTGEKVFLECVQDMDHENMFWYRQDPGLGLRLIYFSYDVKMKEKGDIPEGYSVSREKKERFSLILESASTNQTSMYLCASSLDRGRVGTQYFGPGTRLLVL.

CDR3 sequence (DNA): TGTGCCAGCAGCTTCGGGGGTGCTAATGAAAAACTGTTTTTT. Translation gives CASSFGGANEKLFF. The chain carries TRBV7-8 and TRBJ1-4; D might be TRBD1 (5 bases). The V gene's germline CDR1 is SGHVS and CDR2 FQNEAQ. The V gene lost 3 bases and the J gene lost 3 bases, with 8 bases spanning the gap. This CDR3 contains 14 residues.

This chain connects TRBV21-1 to TRBJ2-7; no DNA check was done on the table's D call, TRBD2. TRBV21-1 has pseudogene status. This CDR3 has 14 amino acids. CDR3 in amino acids: CASSPEDEGYEQYV. The CDR3 region has the DNA TGTGCCAGCAGCCCGGAGGATGAGGGCTACGAGCAGTACGTC.

Worth noting for this clone: Other DNA sequences from this sample encode an identical CDR3 as well. The chain recombines TRBV18 with TRBJ2-1; D is unresolved. Deletions cut 3 bases from V and 5 bases from J, with 8 bases between. The CDR3 is 13 amino acids. Germline V CDR1 and CDR2: KGHSH, LQKENI. CDR3 protein: CASSPGRDNEQFF. The CDR3 coding sequence is TGTGCCAGCTCACCGGGCAGAGACAATGAGCAGTTCTTC.

This clone was found a few times. V is TRBV3-1 (or the pseudogene TRBV3-2) and J is TRBJ1-6, with TRBD1 matching 8 bases. Per the germline V gene, CDR1 is LGHDT and CDR2 is YNNKEL (reference sequence). The J segment lost 5 bases and the V segment lost 4 bases, leaving 1 base of the junction unmatched. The CDR3 is made up of 14 amino acids. For the CDR3, the DNA is TGTGCCAGCAGCCTGGGACAGGATAATTCACCCCTCCACTTT. Translating it yields CASSLGQDNSPLHF.

This chain connects TRBV7-9 to TRBJ2-1, with D possibly being TRBD2 (6 bases). Germline assignment: CDR1 SEHNR and CDR2 FQNEAQ (reference sequence). This CDR3 has 14 residues. Trimming shortened V by 0 bases and J by 10 bases, and 13 bases separated the two germline ends. CDR3 in amino acids: CASSLAKGRNEQFF. In DNA form, the CDR3 reads TGTGCCAGCAGCTTAGCGAAGGGGAGGAACGAGCAGTTCTTC.

The chain has TRBV5-4 and TRBJ2-5; 7 nucleotides agree with TRBD2. The junction had 7 bases not matched to a gene; V was cut back by 0 bases and J by 5 bases. The CDR3 spans 15 residues. The germline gives CDR1 SGHNT, CDR2 YYREEE (reference sequence). CDR3 in DNA: TGTGCCAGCAGCTTGGAGGGGCCGGGAGGCGAGACCCAGTACTTC. Its protein product is CASSLEGPGGETQYF.

The rearrangement links TRBV6-2 or TRBV6-3 to TRBJ1-4, with D perhaps matching TRBD1 (6 bases). This CDR3 contains 17 residues. V was shortened by 6 bases and J by 3 bases, with 20 bases between the two germline ends. CDR1 and CDR2 (germline): MNHEY, SVGEGT. Here the CDR3 reads CASRPPTGFTPNEKLFF. In nucleotides, the CDR3 is TGTGCCAGCAGACCTCCTACAGGGTTTACGCCTAATGAAAAACTGTTTTTT.

The rearrangement uses TRBV11-2 and TRBJ2-3; possibly TRBD2 for D (5 bases). The CDR3 loop spans 12 amino acids. V was pared by 5 bases and J by 6 bases, with 9 bases between. Germline CDR1 reads SGHAT; CDR2 reads FQNNGV. The CDR3 coding sequence is TGTGCCAGCAGCCCGAGGAGGGATACGCAGTATTTT. It yields the protein CASSPRRDTQYF.

With regard to this clone: Other DNA sequences in this specimen translate into the identical CDR3. V is TRBV3-1 (or the pseudogene TRBV3-2) and J is TRBJ1-6; 8 bases map to TRBD1. The CDR3 consists of 14 residues. Looked up from germline, CDR1 is LGHDT and CDR2 is YNNKEL (reference sequence). V gave up 4 bases and J gave up 9 bases; unmatched junction bases: 5. In nucleotides, the CDR3 is TGTGCCAGCAGCCCTCGACAGGGGAGTTCACCCCTCCACTTT. Translated: CASSPRQGSSPLHF.

The rearrangement links TRBV27 to TRBJ2-1; TRBD2 matches at 7 bases. This CDR3 comprises 16 residues. The V segment lost 5 bases and the J segment 1 base; nucleotides outside the gene matches: 8. The germline V gene has CDR1 MNHEY and CDR2 SMNVEV (reference sequence). The CDR3 nucleotides read TGTGCCAGCAGTCCCCTGCGGGGGATGTCCTACAATGAGCAGTTCTTC. Its protein is CASSPLRGMSYNEQFF.

This chain uses TRBV30 with TRBJ2-6; 8 bases map to TRBD1. Germline CDR1 is GTSNPN and CDR2 is SVGIG (reference sequence). The CDR3 spans 17 residues. Trimming took 3 bases from V and 2 from J; bases not matched to a gene: 9. CDR3 sequence (DNA): TGTGCCTGGAGACGATTTCAGGGGGCGCCTGGGGCCAACGTCCTGACTTTC. This sequence encodes CAWRRFQGAPGANVLTF.

This clone was observed once. The V gene is TRBV24-1, the J gene TRBJ1-2; tentative D call: TRBD1 (5 bases). The length of the CDR3 is 13 residues. Trimming cost V 4 bases and J 7 bases, with 12 bases left between them. Germline lookup yields CDR1 KGHDR and CDR2 SFDVKD. The chain's CDR3 is CATSERDSVGYTF. The DNA for the CDR3 is TGTGCCACCAGTGAGCGGGACTCGGTTGGCTACACCTTC.

V usage is TRBV7-6 and J usage is TRBJ2-2; D is undetermined. The V and J ends lost 5 bases and 0 bases respectively, with 7 bases between them. This CDR3 has 14 residues. CDR1 is SGHVS and CDR2 is FNYEAQ in the germline V gene. The CDR3 reads CASSPHANTGELFF. The CDR3 coding sequence is TGTGCCAGCAGCCCCCATGCGAACACCGGGGAGCTGTTTTTT.

V is TRBV10-3 and J is TRBJ2-7; 10 bases line up with TRBD1. The germline V gene encodes CDR1 ENHRY and CDR2 SYGVKD. The CDR3 runs 14 residues. The V segment lost 1 base and the J segment 4 bases; nucleotides outside the gene matches: 1. The CDR3 reads CAISELDRGYEQYV. CDR3 nucleotides: TGTGCCATCAGTGAGTTGGACAGGGGGTACGAGCAGTACGTC.

This clone was detected once. The rearrangement links TRBV6-5 to TRBJ2-5; possible D gene TRBD2, 5 bases. Trimming pared 7 bases from V and 5 bases from J, leaving 17 bases between. The germline V gene has CDR1 MNHEY and CDR2 SVGAGI. This CDR3 is built from 14 residues. For the CDR3, the DNA is TGTGCCAGCACCTACGGCGAGGGCTTGGAGACCCAGTACTTC. It is translated as CASTYGEGLETQYF.

This clone was found once. The J gene is TRBJ2-7, the V gene TRBV10-2, with TRBD1 matching over 9 bases. CDR3 size: 15 residues. V was pared by 7 bases and J by 5 bases, with 12 bases of the junction left unmatched. The germline V gene encodes CDR1 WSHSY and CDR2 SAAADI. CDR3 loop: CASTQQPGQGHEQYF. CDR3 coding DNA: TGCGCCAGCACACAACAACCGGGACAGGGCCACGAGCAGTACTTC.

The rearrangement joins TRBV7-2 to TRBJ2-3; tentative D call: TRBD1 (6 bases). The CDR3 is 12 residues long. CDR1 is SGHTA and CDR2 is FQGNSA in the germline V gene. V lost 5 bases and J lost 11, with 14 bases in between. The CDR3 bases are TGTGCCAGCAGCCTGGAAGGGGGTAAGCAGTATTTT. Encoded protein: CASSLEGGKQYF.